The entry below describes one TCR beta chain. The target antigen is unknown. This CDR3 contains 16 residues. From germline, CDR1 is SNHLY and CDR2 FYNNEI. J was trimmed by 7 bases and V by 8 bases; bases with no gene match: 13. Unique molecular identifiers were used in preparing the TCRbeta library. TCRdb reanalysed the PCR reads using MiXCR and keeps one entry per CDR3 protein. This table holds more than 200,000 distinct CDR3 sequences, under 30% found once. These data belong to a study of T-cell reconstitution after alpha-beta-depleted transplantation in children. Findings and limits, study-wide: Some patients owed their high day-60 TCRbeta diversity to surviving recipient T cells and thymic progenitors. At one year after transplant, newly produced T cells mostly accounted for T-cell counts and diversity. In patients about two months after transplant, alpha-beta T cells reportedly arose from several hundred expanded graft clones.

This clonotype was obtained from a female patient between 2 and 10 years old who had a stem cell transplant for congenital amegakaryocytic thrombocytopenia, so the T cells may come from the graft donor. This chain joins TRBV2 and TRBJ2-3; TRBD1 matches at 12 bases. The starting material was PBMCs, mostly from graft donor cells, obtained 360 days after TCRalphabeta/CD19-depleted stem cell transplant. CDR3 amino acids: CASSRDRGRLFHTQYF. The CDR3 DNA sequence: TGTGCCAGCTCCCGGGACAGGGGGCGCCTCTTCCATACGCAGTATTTT.